These 20 T cell receptor beta chains originate from one sample sequenced in a study of T cell clones after liver transplantation. Assay: immunoSEQ multiplex PCR; the TCRdb copy retains only in-frame clones and omits some. The sample has about 74,000 clones, 80% seen once. The sample here was CD4+ T cells from blood, taken before liver transplant. The origin of the receptors is a human donor who received a liver transplant.

There are a few counts of this clone. The V gene is TRBV19, the J gene TRBJ2-1; TRBD2 is a possible D gene (5 bases). The length of the CDR3 is 14 residues. Trimming cost V 3 bases and J 7 bases, with 13 bases left between them. Germline-derived CDR1 and CDR2 are LNHDA and SQIVND (reference sequence). The CDR3 here is CASSMELVSNEQFF. The CDR3 coding sequence is TGTGCCAGTAGTATGGAACTAGTCTCAAATGAGCAGTTCTTC.

This sequence joins TRBV5-1 and TRBJ2-1; the match to TRBD2 covers 10 bases. The length of the CDR3 is 15 residues. Germline loops: CDR1 SGHRS, CDR2 YFSETQ. V shed 5 bases and J 0 bases; nucleotides not matched to a gene: 2. The CDR3 DNA reads TGCGCCAGCAGTGCTAGCGGGAGCTCCTACAATGAGCAGTTCTTC. Its translation is CASSASGSSYNEQFF.

This clone was found many times. The chain carries TRBV5-1 and TRBJ1-2; D is perhaps TRBD1 (5 bases). V gave up 3 bases and J gave up 6 bases, with 9 bases separating them. CDR3 size: 12 residues. Germline CDR1 SGHRS, CDR2 YFSETQ. CDR3 loop: CASSSRGHGYTF. The CDR3 DNA reads as TGCGCCAGCAGCTCAAGGGGCCATGGCTACACCTTC.

The chain employs TRBV18 and TRBJ2-1; 8 positions match TRBD2. Germline loops: CDR1 KGHSH, CDR2 LQKENI. V lost 3 bases to trimming and J lost 6 bases; unmatched junction nucleotides: 10. The CDR3 is 16 residues long. CDR3 nucleotides: TGTGCCAGCTCACCTTTTAAGCGGGAGCTTTCCAATGAGCAGTTCTTC. It encodes CASSPFKRELSNEQFF.

The J gene is TRBJ1-5, the V gene TRBV29-1, with 7 bases matching TRBD1. Trimming at V came to 7 bases and at J to 2 bases, leaving 5 bases not matched to a gene. This CDR3 has 13 amino acids. The germline V gene encodes CDR1 SQVTM and CDR2 ANQGSEA. The CDR3 region is CSASGGGNQPQHF. The DNA of the CDR3 is TGCAGCGCCTCAGGGGGAGGCAATCAGCCCCAGCATTTT.

The chain recombines TRBV11-2 with TRBJ2-7; weak D call: TRBD1 (5 bases). The germline V gene has CDR1 SGHAT and CDR2 FQNNGV. The CDR3 covers 12 residues. Trimming removed 2 bases at V and 6 bases at J, with 8 bases between. The CDR3 here is CASSLRQTEQYF. In nucleotides, the CDR3 is TGTGCCAGCAGCTTAAGACAGACCGAGCAGTACTTC.

V is TRBV5-1 and J is TRBJ2-1; 9 bases are shared with TRBD2. J lost 8 bases, V lost 4 bases, and 10 bases had no gene match. The CDR3 covers 15 residues. Looked up from germline, CDR1 is SGHRS and CDR2 is YFSETQ. CDR3 nucleotide sequence: TGCGCCAGCAGCCAGACTAGCGGCCCCTGGGATGAGCAGTTCTTC. Residues: CASSQTSGPWDEQFF. Complete variable domain (other parts from reference TRBV5-1 and TRBJ2-1): KAGVTQTPRYLIKTRGQQVTLSCSPISGHRSVSWYQQTPGQGLQFLFEYFSETQRNKGNFPGRFSGRQFSNSRSEMNVSTLELGDSALYLCASSQTSGPWDEQFFGPGTRLTVL.

This chain connects TRBV6-5 to TRBJ1-3; D uncertain. Germline V gene lookup returns CDR1 MNHEY and CDR2 SVGAGI. This CDR3 is built from 15 residues. With 6 bases removed from V and 4 bases from J, the gap between germline ends came to 16 bases. CDR3 amino acids: CASSLNLLGGNTIYF. CDR3 DNA: TGTGCCAGCAGCCTCAATCTACTGGGGGGAAACACCATATATTTT.

The gene calls are TRBV9 and TRBJ1-2; 10 bases fit TRBD1. V shed 4 bases, J shed 3 bases, and the junction held 6 bases outside the gene matches. The germline gives CDR1 SGDLS, CDR2 YYNGEE. The CDR3 has 15 residues. The CDR3, as DNA: TGTGCCAGCAGCCCGGAAGGACAGGGGGACTATGGCTACACCTTC. It encodes CASSPEGQGDYGYTF.

V is TRBV7-2 and J is TRBJ2-1; either TRBD1 or TRBD2 may supply D (6 bases each). V was shortened by 5 bases and J by 4 bases, with 15 bases between the two germline ends. The CDR3 is made up of 15 amino acids. Germline CDR1 reads SGHTA; CDR2 reads FQGNSA. The CDR3 loop is CASSLTPGAYNEQFF. The DNA of the CDR3 is TGTGCCAGCAGCCTTACACCGGGGGCGTACAATGAGCAGTTCTTC.

With respect to this clone: Other DNA sequences within the sample encode an identical CDR3. V gene TRBV28 combines with J gene TRBJ1-5; D is undetermined. This CDR3 is built from 12 residues. The V and J ends lost 6 bases and 3 bases respectively, with 6 bases between them. The germline CDR1 and CDR2 sequences are MDHEN and SYDVKM. This CDR3 reads CASSPLNQPQHF. The CDR3 bases are TGTGCCAGCAGCCCCCTCAATCAGCCCCAGCATTTT.

The CDR3 DNA follows: TGTGCCAGCAGTGCCCCAGGCTTGAACACTGAAGCTTTCTTT. This encodes CASSAPGLNTEAFF. This sequence joins TRBV6-5 and TRBJ1-1; D not certain. Germline V gene data show CDR1 as MNHEY and CDR2 as SVGAGI. This CDR3 region has 14 residues. V lost 5 bases and J lost 0, with 10 bases in between.

The V and J genes are TRBV2 and TRBJ2-2, with D hard to call. Germline V lookup: CDR1 SNHLY, CDR2 FYNNEI. V was trimmed by 3 bases and J by 1 base, leaving 9 bases between them. The CDR3 spans 15 residues. DNA for the CDR3: TGTGCCAGCAGTGAGTTGCGGCTGAACACCGGGGAGCTGTTTTTT. This gives the protein CASSELRLNTGELFF.

V usage is TRBV27 and J usage is TRBJ1-5; no reliable D call. Looked up from germline, CDR1 is MNHEY and CDR2 is SMNVEV (reference sequence). The CDR3 is made up of 13 amino acids. V was pared by 3 bases and J by 3 bases, with 6 bases between. CDR3 nucleotide sequence: TGTGCCAGCAGTTTCTCGGTCAATCAGCCCCAGCATTTT. It translates to CASSFSVNQPQHF.

CDR3 in amino acids: CASSRGLAVNNEQFF. The CDR3 bases are TGTGCCAGCAGCCGGGGACTAGCGGTAAACAATGAGCAGTTCTTC. The chain combines TRBV7-9 with TRBJ2-1; 11 bases align to TRBD2. V lost 5 bases and J lost 5; bases outside the gene matches: 5. The CDR3 extends over 15 amino acids. CDR1 and CDR2 from the germline V gene are SEHNR and FQNEAQ (reference sequence). Using reference TRBV7-9 and TRBJ2-1 for the parts outside the CDR3, the full variable domain is DTGVSQNPRHKITKRGQNVTFRCDPISEHNRLYWYRQTLGQGPEFLTYFQNEAQLEKSRLLSDRFSAERPKGSFSTLEIQRTEQGDSAMYLCASSRGLAVNNEQFFGPGTRLTVL.

The chain links TRBV18 to TRBJ2-5; D is ambiguous. Looked up from germline, CDR1 is KGHSH and CDR2 is LQKENI. The V and J ends lost 1 base and 2 bases respectively, with 5 bases between them. This CDR3 comprises 13 residues. This chain's CDR3 is CASSPHQQETQYF. The CDR3 DNA follows: TGTGCCAGCTCACCACATCAGCAAGAGACCCAGTACTTC.

Here the CDR3 reads CASSLGRVGSYNEQFF. The CDR3 bases are TGTGCCAGCAGTTTAGGGCGGGTGGGCTCCTACAATGAGCAGTTCTTC. This chain uses TRBV27 with TRBJ2-1; tentatively, D is TRBD2 (5 bases). CDR3 length: 16 amino acids. The V gene's germline CDR1 is MNHEY and CDR2 SMNVEV (reference sequence). V was pared by 2 bases and J by 0 bases, with 11 bases between.

CDR3 region: CASSPDYYEQYF. DNA for the CDR3: TGTGCCAGCAGCCCGGATTACTACGAGCAGTACTTC. The chain combines TRBV7-8 with TRBJ2-7; D call uncertain. CDR1 is SGHVS and CDR2 is FQNEAQ in the germline V gene. The CDR3 length is 12 residues. Trimming took off 5 bases at V and 3 bases at J, with 8 bases between the two ends.

V gene TRBV2 combines with J gene TRBJ1-5, with TRBD1 identical over 8 bases. With V trimmed by 6 bases and J by 2 bases, 3 bases remained unmatched. Germline-derived CDR1 and CDR2 are SNHLY and FYNNEI. This CDR3 contains 14 residues. The CDR3 loop reads CASSGTGGNQPQHF. In DNA form, the CDR3 reads TGTGCCAGCAGCGGGACAGGCGGCAATCAGCCCCAGCATTTT.

The chain is built from TRBV28 and TRBJ2-7; possibly TRBD2 for D (5 bases). Germline CDR1 MDHEN, CDR2 SYDVKM. The CDR3 is 15 amino acids. The V gene lost 3 bases and the J gene lost 0 bases, with 12 bases spanning the gap. The CDR3 nucleotides are TGTGCCAGCAGTTTCAACGGGATCAGCTCCTACGAGCAGTACTTC. Translation: CASSFNGISSYEQYF.